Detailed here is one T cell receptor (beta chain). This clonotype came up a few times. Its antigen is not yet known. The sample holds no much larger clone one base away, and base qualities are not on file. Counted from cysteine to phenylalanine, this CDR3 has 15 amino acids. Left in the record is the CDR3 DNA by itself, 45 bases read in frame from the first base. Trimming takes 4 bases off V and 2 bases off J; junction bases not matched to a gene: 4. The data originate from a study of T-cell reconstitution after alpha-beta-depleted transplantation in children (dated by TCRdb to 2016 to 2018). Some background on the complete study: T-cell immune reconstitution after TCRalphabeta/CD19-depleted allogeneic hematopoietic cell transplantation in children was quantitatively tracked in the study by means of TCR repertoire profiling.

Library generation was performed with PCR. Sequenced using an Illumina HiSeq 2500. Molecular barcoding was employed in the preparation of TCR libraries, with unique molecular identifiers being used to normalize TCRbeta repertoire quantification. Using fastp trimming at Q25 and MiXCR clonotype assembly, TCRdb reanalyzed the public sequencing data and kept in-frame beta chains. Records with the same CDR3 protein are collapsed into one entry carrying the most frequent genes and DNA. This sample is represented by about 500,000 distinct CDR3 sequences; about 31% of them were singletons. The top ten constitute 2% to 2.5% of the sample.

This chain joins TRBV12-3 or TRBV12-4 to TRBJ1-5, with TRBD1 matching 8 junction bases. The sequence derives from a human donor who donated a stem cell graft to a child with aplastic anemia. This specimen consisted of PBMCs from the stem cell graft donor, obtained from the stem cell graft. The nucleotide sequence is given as TGTGCCAGCAGTTCGGGACAGGTGGGCAATCAGCCCCAGCATTTT. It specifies CASSSGQVGNQPQHF.